The 28 T cell receptor beta chains presented below share a single source sample, sequenced in a study of blood T cell repertoires in COVID-19. Using immunoSEQ multiplex PCR, the repertoire was profiled, and TCRdb retains in-frame clones only, with some absent. The data hold about 19,000 clones, with approximately 85% observed a single time. The sequenced material came from peripheral blood. Receptors were obtained from a man older than 75 with acute or convalescent COVID-19.

The chain employs TRBV11-2 and TRBJ2-5; TRBD2 is a possible D gene (5 bases). V lost 4 bases and J lost 7, with 13 bases in between. The CDR3 runs to 13 residues. In germline, CDR1 is SGHAT, CDR2 FQNNGV. CDR3: CASSSTSLGTQYF. CDR3 sequence (DNA): TGTGCCAGCAGCTCAACTAGTTTAGGGACCCAGTACTTC.

J is TRBJ1-3 and V is TRBV5-1; D is uncertain. The CDR3 length is 18 residues. The V end lost 2 bases, the J end lost 0 bases, and 18 bases lay between the germline ends. The germline gives CDR1 SGHRS, CDR2 YFSETQ. The CDR3 region is CASSFSSRGGISGNTIYF. As DNA, the CDR3 is TGCGCCAGCAGCTTCTCATCCCGAGGAGGGATCTCTGGAAACACCATATATTTT. Complete variable domain (other parts from reference TRBV5-1 and TRBJ1-3): KAGVTQTPRYLIKTRGQQVTLSCSPISGHRSVSWYQQTPGQGLQFLFEYFSETQRNKGNFPGRFSGRQFSNSRSEMNVSTLELGDSALYLCASSFSSRGGISGNTIYFGEGSWLTVV.

This clone was seen more than once but under ten times. The chain uses TRBV28 and TRBJ2-3, with TRBD1 identical over 9 bases. Losses at the gene ends were 5 bases for V and 5 bases for J; bases not matched to a gene: 11. The germline V gene has CDR1 MDHEN and CDR2 SYDVKM. This CDR3 contains 16 residues. CDR3 loop: CASSVPGQGIKDTQYF. The CDR3 DNA reads TGTGCCAGCAGTGTCCCGGGACAGGGTATTAAAGATACGCAGTATTTT.

This chain connects TRBV3-1 (or the pseudogene TRBV3-2) to TRBJ2-1; weak D call: TRBD1 (6 bases). This CDR3 contains 14 residues. Trimming removed 4 bases at V and 6 bases at J, with 13 bases between. Germline V CDR1 and CDR2: LGHDT, YNNKEL (reference sequence). The DNA for the CDR3 is TGTGCCAGCAGCCGACGAACAGGGTCCAATGAGCAGTTCTTC. Translation: CASSRRTGSNEQFF.

The table lists this clone with a few counts. The CDR3: CASRPQGAGNTIYF. The CDR3, as DNA: TGTGCCAGCAGACCACAGGGAGCTGGAAACACCATATATTTT. The chain combines TRBV27 with TRBJ1-3, with a tentative D call TRBD1 (6 bases). CDR1 MNHEY and CDR2 SMNVEV come from the germline V gene (reference sequence). This CDR3 has 14 residues. The germline V and J ends were trimmed by 6 bases and 2 bases, with 11 bases remaining between them.

V and J are TRBV11-1 and TRBJ1-2, with D maybe TRBD1 (5 bases). V was cut by 3 bases and J by 0 bases, with 11 bases left in between. The germline CDR1 and CDR2 sequences are SGHAT and FQDESV (reference sequence). This CDR3 comprises 15 residues. CDR3 residues: CASSFSTGSNYGYTF. Written as DNA, the CDR3 is TGTGCCAGCAGCTTCAGCACAGGCTCTAACTATGGCTACACCTTC.

This chain uses TRBV4-1 with TRBJ2-1; 12 bases align to TRBD1. This CDR3 region has 16 residues. CDR1 is MGHRA, CDR2 YSYEKL, per germline. Germline trimming cut 5 bases from V and 10 bases from J; bases unmatched to any gene: 12. The CDR3 spells CASSNVPGQGAGEQFF. The CDR3 region has the DNA TGCGCCAGCAGCAACGTCCCGGGACAGGGGGCGGGGGAGCAGTTCTTC.

The chain uses TRBV5-1 and TRBJ2-7; tentative D call: TRBD2 (5 bases). The CDR3 is 15 amino acids. Trimming cost V 0 bases and J 2 bases, with 12 bases left between them. Germline V gives CDR1 SGHRS, CDR2 YFSETQ. The CDR3 DNA follows: TGCGCCAGCAGCTTGGCGTTCCTCGGGGCCTACGAGCAGTACTTC. Its protein is CASSLAFLGAYEQYF.

The V and J genes are TRBV11-3 and TRBJ1-6; D remains unclear. The CDR3 has 13 amino acids. Trimming stripped 1 base from V and 7 bases from J, with 5 bases between. From germline, CDR1 is SGHNT and CDR2 YENEEA. The CDR3 is CASSLVTNSPLHF. DNA of the CDR3: TGTGCCAGCAGCTTAGTTACAAATTCACCCCTCCACTTT.

The chain combines TRBV28 with TRBJ1-6, with D maybe TRBD1 (6 bases). The germline V gene has CDR1 MDHEN and CDR2 SYDVKM. V lost 6 bases, J lost 10 bases, and 16 bases lay in between. The CDR3 totals 14 residues. In DNA, the CDR3 is TGTGCCAGCAGCCCCCGGGGGGGCGGCTCACCCCTCCACTTT. Its translation is CASSPRGGGSPLHF.

V and J are TRBV9 and TRBJ1-6; 10 nucleotides align to TRBD1. J lost 7 bases, V lost 4 bases, and 5 bases had no gene match. Germline assignment: CDR1 SGDLS and CDR2 YYNGEE. CDR3 length: 15 residues. The DNA of the CDR3 is TGTGCCAGCAGCTCCAGGGACAGGGGCAATTCACCCCTCCACTTT. It specifies CASSSRDRGNSPLHF.

J is TRBJ1-2 and V is TRBV6-1; weak D call: TRBD1 (5 bases). CDR1 is MNHNS, CDR2 SASEGT, per germline. CDR3 size: 17 residues. V was cut by 2 bases and J by 5 bases, with 21 bases left in between. CDR3 sequence reads: CASSESYPSTESYGYTF. In DNA form, the CDR3 reads TGTGCCAGCAGTGAATCGTACCCTTCGACAGAGAGTTATGGCTACACCTTC.

The gene calls are TRBV6-2 or TRBV6-3 and TRBJ2-3, with no clear D. Deletions cut 6 bases from V and 1 base from J, with 11 bases between. The CDR3 covers 14 residues. CDR1 and CDR2 from the germline V gene are MNHEY and SVGEGT. DNA of the CDR3: TGTGCCAGCAGCCTGGGCCTTCGCACAGATACGCAGTATTTT. Translation gives CASSLGLRTDTQYF.

The gene calls are TRBV27 and TRBJ1-2; D is unclear. Trimming shortened V by 5 bases and J by 4 bases, and 8 bases separated the two germline ends. The CDR3 spans 12 residues. Germline V gives CDR1 MNHEY, CDR2 SMNVEV (reference sequence). CDR3 residues: CASSPGPYGYTF. The CDR3 region has the DNA TGTGCCAGCAGTCCGGGTCCCTATGGCTACACCTTC.

The chain is built from TRBV7-2 and TRBJ1-5; no clear D. With 2 bases removed from V and 4 bases from J, the gap between germline ends came to 6 bases. Germline V CDR1 and CDR2: SGHTA, FQGNSA. CDR3 length: 13 amino acids. The chain's CDR3 is CASSLSTNQPQHF. The CDR3 bases are TGTGCCAGCAGCTTATCCACTAATCAGCCCCAGCATTTT. Looking up the rest from reference TRBV7-2 and TRBJ1-5 gives the full variable domain: GAGVSQSPSNKVTEKGKDVELRCDPISGHTALYWYRQSLGQGLEFLIYFQGNSAPDKSGLPSDRFSAERTGGSVSTLTIQRTQQEDSAVYLCASSLSTNQPQHFGDGTRLSIL.

The chain uses TRBV28 and TRBJ1-5; 9 nucleotides line up with TRBD1. Trimming at V came to 6 bases and at J to 1 base, leaving 10 bases not matched to a gene. Germline loops: CDR1 MDHEN, CDR2 SYDVKM. CDR3 length: 17 residues. DNA for the CDR3: TGTGCCAGCAGCCCACCCTCGACAGGGGGGAGCAATCAGCCCCAGCATTTT. Amino acids: CASSPPSTGGSNQPQHF.

This sequence joins TRBV6-6 and TRBJ1-2; 9 bases fit TRBD1. This CDR3 has 14 amino acids. The germline CDR1 and CDR2 sequences are MNHNY and SVGAGI (reference sequence). V trimming: 7 bases; J trimming: 5 bases; junction bases outside the gene matches: 8. The CDR3 protein is CASTLSGTGYGYTF. The CDR3 DNA follows: TGTGCCAGCACTCTCTCCGGGACAGGGTATGGCTACACCTTC.

The gene calls are TRBV6-2 or TRBV6-3 and TRBJ1-5; possible D gene TRBD1, 5 bases. The V gene's germline CDR1 is MNHEY and CDR2 SVGEGT. Trimming stripped 4 bases from V and 0 bases from J, with 7 bases between. The CDR3 runs to 14 residues. Here the CDR3 reads CASSFGHSNQPQHF. Written as DNA, the CDR3 is TGTGCCAGCAGTTTCGGACATAGCAATCAGCCCCAGCATTTT.

The V call is TRBV4-3, the J call TRBJ2-7; 11 bases map to TRBD1. Losses at the gene ends were 4 bases for V and 7 bases for J; bases not matched to a gene: 12. The CDR3 is 16 amino acids. Germline loops: CDR1 LGHNA, CDR2 YSLEER. CDR3 region: CASSRDPGTGGSEQYF. The DNA for the CDR3 is TGCGCCAGCAGCCGGGACCCCGGGACAGGGGGAAGTGAGCAGTACTTC.

The genes are TRBV24-1 and TRBJ1-5; 7 bases fit TRBD1. The trim removed 5 bases at V and 4 bases at J, leaving 4 bases unmatched. CDR1 and CDR2 (germline): KGHDR, SFDVKD. The CDR3 totals 14 residues. The CDR3 DNA follows: TGTGCCACCAGTGTCCGGGACAGTAATCAGCCCCAGCATTTT. Its protein product is CATSVRDSNQPQHF.

The rearrangement links TRBV5-1 to TRBJ1-3; no reliable D call. Germline CDR1 and CDR2: SGHRS and YFSETQ. V shed 0 bases and J shed 2 bases, with 9 bases lying between them. This CDR3 spans 15 amino acids. Here the CDR3 reads CASSLVGQAGNTIYF. CDR3 nucleotides: TGCGCCAGCAGCTTGGTGGGCCAGGCTGGAAACACCATATATTTT.

CDR3 in amino acids: CASSETSGLPGTEAFF. CDR3 bases: TGTGCCAGCAGTGAAACCTCGGGACTCCCGGGCACTGAAGCTTTCTTT. V gene TRBV6-1 combines with J gene TRBJ1-1, with D maybe TRBD1 (5 bases). CDR3 size: 16 residues. Germline loops: CDR1 MNHNS, CDR2 SASEGT. V was cut by 2 bases and J by 4 bases, with 17 bases left in between.

The chain combines TRBV3-1 (or the pseudogene TRBV3-2) with TRBJ2-5; 8 positions agree with TRBD2. The CDR3 length is 17 residues. Trimming cost V 0 bases and J 4 bases; bases outside gene matches: 10. Germline V lookup: CDR1 LGHDT, CDR2 YNNKEL (reference sequence). Written as DNA, the CDR3 is TGTGCCAGCAGCCAAGATCTGGCGGGGGGCCTCCCAGAGACCCAGTACTTC. Amino acids: CASSQDLAGGLPETQYF.

This chain joins TRBV28 and TRBJ1-1; D unclear. V was trimmed by 4 bases and J by 1 base, leaving 7 bases between them. CDR3 size: 13 residues. The V gene's germline CDR1 is MDHEN and CDR2 SYDVKM. CDR3 amino acids: CASSWAQNTEAFF. As DNA, the CDR3 is TGTGCCAGCAGTTGGGCACAGAACACTGAAGCTTTCTTT. Supplemented by reference TRBV28 and TRBJ1-1, the full variable domain reads DVKVTQSSRYLVKRTGEKVFLECVQDMDHENMFWYRQDPGLGLRLIYFSYDVKMKEKGDIPEGYSVSREKKERFSLILESASTNQTSMYLCASSWAQNTEAFFGQGTRLTVV.

The rearrangement links TRBV9 to TRBJ1-2, with D tentatively TRBD1 (6 bases). V lost 1 base and J 5 bases, leaving 18 bases between the germline ends. The CDR3 spans 16 residues. CDR1 and CDR2 from the germline V gene are SGDLS and YYNGEE. The CDR3 loop is CASSVTGQSTRYGYTF. CDR3 sequence (DNA): TGTGCCAGCAGCGTAACTGGACAGTCGACCCGATATGGCTACACCTTC.

The chain has TRBV5-6 and TRBJ1-5; D is unclear. The CDR3 has 14 residues. The germline gives CDR1 SGHDT, CDR2 YYEEEE. V lost 4 bases, J lost 3 bases, and 11 bases lay in between. The DNA of the CDR3 is TGTGCCAGCAGCCCGTCGGGGAACAATCAGCCCCAGCATTTT. Its translation: CASSPSGNNQPQHF.

The chain has TRBV5-1 and TRBJ1-4; TRBD1 matches at 8 bases. V gave up 4 bases and J gave up 1 base; unmatched junction bases: 6. Germline CDR1 is SGHRS and CDR2 is YFSETQ. CDR3 length equals 16 residues. The CDR3 sequence: CASSQDRGGTNEKLFF. The CDR3 DNA is TGCGCCAGCAGCCAAGACAGGGGAGGAACTAATGAAAAACTGTTTTTT.

Only a few counts were recorded for this clone. V usage is TRBV30 and J usage is TRBJ1-4; the D is unclear. The CDR3 consists of 13 residues. Trimming removed 2 bases at V and 11 bases at J, with 15 bases between. Germline assignment: CDR1 GTSNPN and CDR2 SVGIG (reference sequence). The CDR3 reads CAWSTIGGPKLFF. CDR3 DNA sequence: TGTGCCTGGAGTACCATCGGAGGACCTAAACTGTTTTTT.